The following is a T cell receptor (beta chain) sequence with its context. This clone was counted a few times. No cognate antigen has been identified for it. Per-base quality was not reported, and no clone a single base away is much larger than it. The library was made by the immunoSEQ multiplex PCR assay. A mixture of 60 forward primers for TCR Vbeta segments and 13 reverse primers for TCR Jbeta segments was used in the multiplex PCR. Amplification of the CDR3 region of rearranged TCR beta genes was performed with a multiplex PCR assay on genomic DNA. The Illumina HiSeq System was used to sequence the amplified TCR beta libraries as 87-base-pair reads. The paper's data handling went like this. Across the 500 to 850 repertoires, a later analysis counted about 81 million unique TCR beta chains, roughly 11 million of which were shared by at least two donors. Raw reads were error-corrected and collapsed into unique sequences by a nearest-neighbor algorithm in which closely related sequences were merged to remove PCR and sequencing errors. Alignment of CDR3 sequences to IMGT reference sequences was used to assign V, D and J gene segments. For a sequence to be retained, a match of at least six nucleotides was required to both a V gene segment and a J gene segment. A rearrangement counted as productive if the CDR3 had no stop codons and remained in frame with V and J, and every other rearrangement counted as non-productive. Following IMGT convention, CDR3 was defined as the stretch from the second conserved V-encoded cysteine up to the conserved J-encoded phenylalanine. The earlier analysis of a few hundred of the donors excluded any sequence lacking an unambiguous match to a single V gene segment. In an earlier analysis of about 590 of the donors, a V segment was called functional when productive rearrangements were above 56.7%, and segregating when the standard deviation between donors exceeded 5%. A statistical classification framework was built to diagnose cytomegalovirus status from the catalog of TCR beta chain sequences. In a later analysis, V and J genes were assigned by comparing TCR nucleotide sequences against IMGT/GENE-DB human TR gene sequences. In a later analysis, CDR3 sequences and most-parsimonious VDJ recombination scenarios were assigned using the TCRdist pipeline. In a later analysis, every TCR beta chain was defined by the combination of its CDR3 amino acid sequence and its V-gene family, and reads without a unique V-gene family were dropped. To address suspected cross-contamination and a sequencing artifact, a later analysis removed approximately 600 highly shared, low-generation-probability nucleotide sequences. For each public chain, a later analysis derived a clonal expansion index from normalized ranks of inferred template counts within each repertoire. A later analysis computed generation probabilities with a VDJ recombination model fitted to out-of-frame rearrangements, and checked the results against IGoR. In a later analysis, hypergeometric tests were used to score TCR-TCR, TCR-HLA and TCR-CMV co-occurrence, with a repertoire-size bias correction applied to TCR pairs. To estimate false discovery rates, a later analysis permuted the HLA or CMV assignments 20 times. In a later analysis, co-occurring TCRs were grouped with DBSCAN, and TCRdist sequence similarity was added when clustering was performed within HLA-allele-positive subsets. For co-occurrence clustering, repertoires with fewer than 30,000 or more than 120,000 public chains were excluded, along with 4 to 6 repertoires with anomalous nucleotide sharing. In TCRdb, the immuneACCESS table is reduced to in-frame sequences with V and J assigned. These tables do not hold every clone; where another copy was compared, an unresolved V gene accounts for under half, and the others remain unexplained. That table furnishes V, J and clone size, whereas the DNA furnished D and trimming. Present in this sample are 85,000 to 100,000 clones, 64% of which were seen just once. Approximately 3% of the sample comes from the top ten.

These data come from a study of cytomegalovirus exposure and HLA in healthy donors (TCRdb year 2017). As for the study more broadly: According to an earlier analysis of 587 of the donors, 200 million or so T cells yielded 120 million or so unique TCR beta sequences and 276 Gb of sequence data. Rather than using new phenotypic data, the later analysis identified candidate immune exposures from TCR beta sequences and from how often those sequences occurred across donors. HLA typing included class I and class II loci at four-digit resolution. The T cell repertoires of several hundred subjects were profiled by immunosequencing and related to cytomegalovirus serostatus. The number of typed donors differed by locus: about 620-640 for A, B, C, DRB1 and DQB1; roughly 510 for DQA1; some 610 for DPA1; and 450 to 480 for DPB1. The genetic ancestry cluster associated with self-reported Caucasian donors included about 84% of the 350 to 500 genotyped donors. Genome-wide SNP genotypes for about 55% of the roughly 670 donors were used in a later genetic analysis, which treated that subset as a discovery cohort. The study aimed to test whether cataloging public T cell receptors could reveal signatures of past pathogen exposure. In an earlier analysis of 587 of the donors, high-throughput TCR beta sequencing was used to judge whether each TCR beta V gene segment behaved as functional or pseudogenic. Donor age, sex, ethnicity and CMV serostatus were collected together with the repertoire data. Approximately 300 gigabases of sequencing data and 70 million to 100 million unique TCR sequences made up an early release that covered approximately 650 HLA-typed donors. All discovery cohort repertoires had been generated on a single sequencing platform. Besides the first cohort of roughly 700 subjects, a separate validation cohort made up of some 110 different subjects was used. The study combined high-throughput TCR immunosequencing, statistical association of individual TCRs with disease status, and machine learning to predict cytomegalovirus infection status. A later analysis re-analyzed previously published TCR beta repertoires from 666 donors and added high-resolution HLA genotyping to study TCR occurrence patterns. Four to six DR-DQ haplotypes were handled as single units for association and clustering, since linkage in the cohort was strong. Among some 400 genotyped donors of the cohort, an average of about 240,000 unique TCR beta nucleotide sequences were sequenced per donor, roughly 20% of them non-productive. The investigation overall reported the following: Because the 87-base-pair reads could not distinguish some IMGT-functional V segments, including TRBV6-2 and TRBV6-3, those segments were excluded. CMV serostatus was the only immune exposure information available for the cohort. A cluster of highly shared sequence variants was judged likely to be a technical artifact of the sequencing pipeline. A later analysis found that HLA-associated TCR beta chains were more clonally expanded and had lower generation probabilities than equally common non-associated chains. In a later genetic analysis, a missense DCLRE1C variant was associated with V-gene and J-gene trimming of TCR beta chains, and the association was replicated in an independent cohort. In a later analysis, several top co-occurrence clusters were reported to appear linked to parvovirus B19, influenza, CMV and Epstein-Barr virus. Only TCR beta chains were sequenced in this cohort, and the absence of alpha or paired-chain data limited detectable features. In vitro tests confirmed that a few of the cytomegalovirus-associated TCR beta chains recognize cytomegalovirus antigens. In a later analysis, the rate of TCR association differed among HLA loci, with DRB1 alleles having the most associated TCRs and HLA-C alleles having the fewest. When HLA alleles, especially DR and DQ, strongly co-occurred, attributing TCR associations to individual alleles was difficult. A later genetic analysis reported fewer N-insertions in productive TCRs among donors in an Asian-associated ancestry cluster than the roughly 700-donor mean. The presence/absence analyses assumed that sequencing depth was roughly uniform across donors, and that assumption may not be true. In an earlier analysis of more than 500 of the donors, most TCR beta V segments appeared in productive rearrangements about 87% or about 30% of the time, broadly matching IMGT annotations. While some public TCRs were present in many individuals, most TCR sequences turned up only very rarely across donors. The earlier analysis of a few hundred of the donors excluded approximately 17 rarely observed V segments, including chromosome 9 orphons, because counts were too low. Correlated functional status among segregating V segments might be attributable to linkage disequilibrium, but an unknown experimental factor could not be ruled out. A total of 150 or so TCR beta chains were listed by the study as associated with cytomegalovirus. In both the original and validation cohorts, the classifier was reported to diagnose cytomegalovirus status with high specificity and sensitivity. It was suggested by the authors that the approach could potentially be generalized to other disease states and immunological phenotypes. In a later analysis, most CMV-associated TCR beta chains were found to appear HLA-restricted, with HLA associations seemingly driven largely by CMV exposure. A further reported finding was that TCR beta sequences accurately predicted the HLA-A and HLA-B alleles for most subjects in the first cohort. Because HLA typing was unavailable for some donors at each locus, only the typed subset was used in association tests. A later analysis associated about 16,000 TCR beta sequences with specific HLA alleles at a false discovery rate of 0.05.

The cohort comprised approximately 700 healthy bone marrow donors. At the time of sampling, all cohort members were nominally healthy, though unrecorded immune exposures were likely present. The donor was CMV seronegative and belonged to the group of over 350 seronegative cohort members. Each donor provided a peripheral blood sample, and peripheral blood mononuclear cells were used for TCR beta sequencing. The Qiagen DNeasy Blood Extraction Kit was used to extract genomic DNA from the blood cell samples. The CDR1 and CDR2 encoded by the germline V gene are KGHSH and LQKENI. From V the trimming removes 6 bases and from J it removes 5 bases, while the gene matches leave 2 bases of the junction unaccounted for. Measured from the cysteine to the phenylalanine, the CDR3 is 12 residues long. Only the CDR3 part of the read is kept: 36 bases, read in frame from the first base.

The sequence was obtained from a man aged 60 to 69 in good health and CMV-seronegative. The sequencing sample was made of PBMCs. The sequence links TRBV18 to TRBJ1-1; TRBD1 fits 8 bases in the junction. The DNA is TGTGCCAGCTCCTGGACAGGGACTGAAGCTTTCTTT. Translated, this is CASSWTGTEAFF.